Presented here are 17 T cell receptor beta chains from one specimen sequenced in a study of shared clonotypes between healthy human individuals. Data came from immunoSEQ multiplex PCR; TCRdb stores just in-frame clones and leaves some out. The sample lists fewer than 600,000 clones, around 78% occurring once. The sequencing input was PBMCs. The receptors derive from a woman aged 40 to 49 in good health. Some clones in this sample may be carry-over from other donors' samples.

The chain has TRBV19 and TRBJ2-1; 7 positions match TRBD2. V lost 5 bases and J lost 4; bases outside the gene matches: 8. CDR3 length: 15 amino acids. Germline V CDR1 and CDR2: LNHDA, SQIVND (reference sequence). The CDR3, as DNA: TGTGCCAGTAGTTTCTTAGCGGGCAATTACAATGAGCAGTTCTTC. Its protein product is CASSFLAGNYNEQFF. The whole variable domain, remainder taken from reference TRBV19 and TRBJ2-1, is DGGITQSPKYLFRKEGQNVTLSCEQNLNHDAMYWYRQDPGQGLRLIYYSQIVNDFQKGDIAEGYSVSREKKESFPLTVTSAQKNPTAFYLCASSFLAGNYNEQFFGPGTRLTVL.

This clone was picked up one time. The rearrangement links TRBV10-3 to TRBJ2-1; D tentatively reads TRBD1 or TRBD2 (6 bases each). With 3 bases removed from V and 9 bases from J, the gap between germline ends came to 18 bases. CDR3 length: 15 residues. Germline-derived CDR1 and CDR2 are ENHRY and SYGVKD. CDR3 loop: CAISETKDEGGEQFF. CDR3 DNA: TGTGCCATCAGTGAAACTAAGGACGAGGGGGGTGAGCAGTTCTTC.

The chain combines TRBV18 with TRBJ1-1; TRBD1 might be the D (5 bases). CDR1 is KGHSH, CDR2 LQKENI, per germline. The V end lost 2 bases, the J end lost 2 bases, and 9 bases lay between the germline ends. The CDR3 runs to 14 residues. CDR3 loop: CASSPGAFNTEAFF. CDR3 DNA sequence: TGTGCCAGCTCACCAGGGGCATTTAACACTGAAGCTTTCTTT.

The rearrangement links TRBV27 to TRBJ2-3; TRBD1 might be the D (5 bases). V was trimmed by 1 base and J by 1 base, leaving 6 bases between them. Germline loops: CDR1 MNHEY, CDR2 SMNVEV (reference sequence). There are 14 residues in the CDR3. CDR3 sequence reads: CASSLWGGTDTQYF. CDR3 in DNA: TGTGCCAGCAGTTTATGGGGCGGCACAGATACGCAGTATTTT.

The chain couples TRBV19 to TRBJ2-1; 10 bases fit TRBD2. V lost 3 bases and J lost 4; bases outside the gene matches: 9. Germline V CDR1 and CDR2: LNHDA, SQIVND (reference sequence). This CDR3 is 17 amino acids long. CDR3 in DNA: TGTGCCAGTAGTATTCTCTTAGCGGGAGGAAGTTACAATGAGCAGTTCTTC. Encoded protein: CASSILLAGGSYNEQFF.

CDR3 loop: CASSGGGTGVLNTQYF. In DNA, the CDR3 is TGTGCCAGCAGTGGAGGGGGGACAGGGGTTTTGAATACGCAGTATTTT. V and J are TRBV27 and TRBJ2-3, with 10 bases fitting TRBD1. The J segment lost 7 bases and the V segment lost 5 bases, leaving 12 bases of the junction unmatched. Germline loops: CDR1 MNHEY, CDR2 SMNVEV (reference sequence). The CDR3 extends over 16 amino acids.

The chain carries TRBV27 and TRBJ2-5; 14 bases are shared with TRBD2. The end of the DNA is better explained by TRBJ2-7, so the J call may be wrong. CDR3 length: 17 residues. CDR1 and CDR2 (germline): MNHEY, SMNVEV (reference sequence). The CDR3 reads CASSTGTSGSLAYEQYF. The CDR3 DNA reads TGTGCCAGCAGTACCGGGACTAGCGGGAGTTTAGCCTACGAGCAGTACTTC.

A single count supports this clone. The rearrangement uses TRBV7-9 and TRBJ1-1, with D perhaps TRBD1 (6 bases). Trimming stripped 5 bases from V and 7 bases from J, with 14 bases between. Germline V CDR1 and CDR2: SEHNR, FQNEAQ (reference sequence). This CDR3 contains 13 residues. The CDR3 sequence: CASSRQDLSEAFF. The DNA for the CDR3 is TGTGCCAGCAGCCGACAGGACCTTAGTGAAGCTTTCTTT.

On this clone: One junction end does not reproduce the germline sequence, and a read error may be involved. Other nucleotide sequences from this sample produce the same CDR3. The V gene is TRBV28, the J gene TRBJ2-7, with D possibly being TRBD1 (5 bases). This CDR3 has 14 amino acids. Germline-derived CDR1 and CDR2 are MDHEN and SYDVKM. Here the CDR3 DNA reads TGCGCCAGCAGTTTAGGGGTCCTGACCTACGAGCAGTACTTC. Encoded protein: CASSLGVLTYEQYF.

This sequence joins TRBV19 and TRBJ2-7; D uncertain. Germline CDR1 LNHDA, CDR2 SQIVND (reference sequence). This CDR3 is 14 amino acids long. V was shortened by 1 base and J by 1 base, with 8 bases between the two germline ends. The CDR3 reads CASSIAEVSYEQYF. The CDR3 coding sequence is TGTGCCAGTAGTATAGCTGAAGTTTCCTACGAGCAGTACTTC.

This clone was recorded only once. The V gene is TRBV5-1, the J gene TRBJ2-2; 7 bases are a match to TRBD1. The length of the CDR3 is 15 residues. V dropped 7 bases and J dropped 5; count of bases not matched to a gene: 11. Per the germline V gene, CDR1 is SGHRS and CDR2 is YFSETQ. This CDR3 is CASERGGSRTGELFF. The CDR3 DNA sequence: TGCGCCAGCGAGAGAGGGGGCTCGAGGACCGGGGAGCTGTTTTTT.

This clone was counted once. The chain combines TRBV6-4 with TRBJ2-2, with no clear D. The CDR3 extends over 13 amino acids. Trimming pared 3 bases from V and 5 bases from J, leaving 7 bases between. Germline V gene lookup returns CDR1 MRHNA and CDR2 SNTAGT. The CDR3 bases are TGTGCCAGCAGTGAGGGGTCAACCGGGGAGCTGTTTTTT. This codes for CASSEGSTGELFF.

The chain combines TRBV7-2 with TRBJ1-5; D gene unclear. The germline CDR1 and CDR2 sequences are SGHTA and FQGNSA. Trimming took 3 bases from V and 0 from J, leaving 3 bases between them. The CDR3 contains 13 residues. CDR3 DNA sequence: TGTGCCAGCAGCTTGGTTAGCAATCAGCCCCAGCATTTT. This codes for CASSLVSNQPQHF.

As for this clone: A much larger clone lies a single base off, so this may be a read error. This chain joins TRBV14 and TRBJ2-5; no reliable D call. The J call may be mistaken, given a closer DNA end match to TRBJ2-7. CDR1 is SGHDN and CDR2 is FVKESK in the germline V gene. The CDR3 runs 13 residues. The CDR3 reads CASSQGRAYEQYF. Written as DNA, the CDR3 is TGTGCCAGCAGCCAAGGACGGGCCTACGAGCAGTACTTC.

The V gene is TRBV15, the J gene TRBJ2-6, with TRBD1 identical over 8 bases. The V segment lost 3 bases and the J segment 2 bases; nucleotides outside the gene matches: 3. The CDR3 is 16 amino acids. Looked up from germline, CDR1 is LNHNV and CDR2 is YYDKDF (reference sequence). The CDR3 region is CATSRETGAGANVLTF. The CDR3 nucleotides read TGTGCCACCAGCAGGGAGACAGGGGCTGGGGCCAACGTCCTGACTTTC. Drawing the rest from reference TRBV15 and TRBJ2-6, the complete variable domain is DAMVIQNPRYQVTQFGKPVTLSCSQTLNHNVMYWYQQKSSQAPKLLFHYYDKDFNNEADTPDNFQSRRPNTSFCFLDIRSPGLGDTAMYLCATSRETGAGANVLTFGAGSRLTVL.

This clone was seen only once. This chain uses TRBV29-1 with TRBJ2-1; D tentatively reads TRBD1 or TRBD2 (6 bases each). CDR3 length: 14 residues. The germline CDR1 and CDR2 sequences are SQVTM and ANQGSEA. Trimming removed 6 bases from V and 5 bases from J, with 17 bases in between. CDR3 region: CSVPSGAGNNEQFF. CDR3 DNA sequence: TGCAGCGTCCCATCGGGGGCGGGCAACAATGAGCAGTTCTTC.

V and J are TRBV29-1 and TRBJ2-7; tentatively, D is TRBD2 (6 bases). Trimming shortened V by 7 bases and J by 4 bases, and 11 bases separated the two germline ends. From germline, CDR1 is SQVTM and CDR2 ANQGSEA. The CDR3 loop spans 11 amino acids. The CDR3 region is CSARTIYEQYF. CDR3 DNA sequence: TGCAGCGCACGGACTATTTACGAGCAGTACTTC.